Reported below is one TCR beta chain. No antigen is known for it. The source of the sample is a study of blood T cells in healthy people across ages. Whole-study context: Template-switching capture recovered about one barcoded beta molecule per two T cells. Study-level points and caveats: Estimates of total diversity, which came from one million sequenced T cells, were considered to be underestimates.

V lost 11 bases and J 1 base, leaving 13 bases between the germline ends. This CDR3 has 13 residues. Germline CDR1 is MNHNY and CDR2 is SVGAGI (reference sequence). Primed by a sample-barcoded 5' primer and a J-beta primer mix, a second PCR proceeded for roughly 6 to 12 cycles. TCRdb independently ran MiXCR on the 5' RACE reads; one entry per CDR3 protein. The table lists about 640,000 distinct CDR3 sequences, 58% of them singletons, with 35% to 40% in the top ten. This chain links TRBV6-6 with TRBJ2-3, with D possibly matching TRBD2 (6 bases). The sequence was collected from a man aged 60-69 years in good health. Sequencing used blood. CDR3: CAVTRDRTDTQYF. The CDR3 region has the DNA TGTGCCGTGACGCGGGATCGCACAGATACGCAGTATTTT.